Presented here are 11 T cell receptor beta chains from one specimen sequenced in a study of regulatory T cells in long-lasting Graves disease (dated by TCRdb to the early 2020s). The sample's time point label is to be understood as: newly diagnosed GD, antithyroid drugs for less than 3 months. For both TCR sequencing and RNA sequencing, RNA was extracted from PBMCs in TRIzol. The library was obtained by multiplex PCR. The reads were generated on an Illumina HiSeq 4000. iRepertoire HTBI primers and Arm-PCR amplification of CDR3 regions were used to construct TCR beta libraries. Using fastp at Q25 and MiXCR, TCRdb reprocessed the public reads and kept productive beta chains. Every CDR3 protein is listed once, alongside the most common genes and DNA of its rows. The sample table shows about 610,000 distinct CDR3 sequences, and 15% to 20% are seen once. 9.5% to 15% of the sample is in the top ten clones.

This same sample was also taken into another study, of T cells in Graves' hyperthyroidism and ophthalmopathy.

The source was peripheral blood mononuclear cells (PBMCs), collected at new diagnosis, from a patient treated with antithyroid drugs. These TCRs come from a man younger than 35 with Graves disease. Donor details come from another sample of the same person, matched by shared clones.

This clonotype was found many times. The V call is TRBV20-1, the J call TRBJ2-5; TRBD1 aligns across 9 bases. CDR1 DFQATT and CDR2 SNEGSKA come from the germline V gene (reference sequence). This CDR3 spans 14 amino acids. V gave up 0 bases and J gave up 5 bases; unmatched junction bases: 4. CDR3 amino acids: CSARDPTGGETQYF. The CDR3 DNA follows: TGCAGTGCTAGAGATCCGACAGGGGGGGAGACCCAGTACTTC.

This chain links TRBV2 with TRBJ2-7, with D possibly being TRBD2 (5 bases). This CDR3 is built from 11 residues. From germline, CDR1 is SNHLY and CDR2 FYNNEI. Trimming stripped 7 bases from V and 3 bases from J, with 7 bases between. The CDR3 DNA reads TGTGCCAGCAAGGGAGTCTACGAGCAGTACTTC. Amino acid sequence: CASKGVYEQYF.

This clonotype occurred many times. The chain employs TRBV28 and TRBJ2-7; a possible D gene is TRBD1 (6 bases). The germline V and J ends were trimmed by 0 bases and 5 bases, with 14 bases remaining between them. Germline loops: CDR1 MDHEN, CDR2 SYDVKM. The CDR3 runs 15 residues. The CDR3 DNA sequence: TGTGCCAGCAGTTTATGGAGGGGGATAGGGAACGAGCAGTACTTC. The encoded protein is CASSLWRGIGNEQYF.

This clonotype was counted a few times. The genes are TRBV20-1 and TRBJ2-1; TRBD2 matches at 8 bases. The CDR3 length is 16 residues. The V segment lost 3 bases and the J segment 2 bases; nucleotides outside the gene matches: 9. CDR1 is DFQATT, CDR2 SNEGSKA, per germline (reference sequence). CDR3 nucleotides: TGCAGTGCTAGTCCGGTTAGCGGGATAGCCTACAATGAGCAGTTCTTC. It encodes CSASPVSGIAYNEQFF.

A few counts support this clonotype. The CDR3 region has the DNA TGTGCCATCACCGGGACAGCATACAATGAGCAGTTCTTC. The encoded protein is CAITGTAYNEQFF. The chain is built from TRBV10-3 and TRBJ2-1; 7 bases map to TRBD1. Per the germline V gene, CDR1 is ENHRY and CDR2 is SYGVKD. V gave up 7 bases and J gave up 4 bases; unmatched junction bases: 4. This CDR3 region has 13 residues.

This chain connects TRBV9 to TRBJ2-7; D is possibly TRBD1 or TRBD2 (5 bases each). CDR3 length equals 15 residues. Germline CDR1 is SGDLS and CDR2 is YYNGEE. The V gene lost 3 bases and the J gene lost 0 bases, with 13 bases spanning the gap. CDR3 sequence (DNA): TGTGCCAGCAGCGCGGGGACCGGGTACTCCTACGAGCAGTACTTC. Translated: CASSAGTGYSYEQYF.

This clonotype was recorded many times. This sequence joins TRBV2 and TRBJ1-3; no definite D call. Trimming removed 0 bases at V and 4 bases at J, with 4 bases between. The CDR3 sequence is 13 residues long. Per germline, CDR1 SNHLY and CDR2 FYNNEI. This CDR3 reads CASSEAAGNTIYF. The CDR3 bases are TGTGCCAGCAGTGAAGCGGCCGGAAACACCATATATTTT.

This clonotype appeared a single time. The junction departs from germline at one end; a sequencing error may be responsible. The gene calls are TRBV5-1 and TRBJ2-1; 9 positions match TRBD2. The CDR3 length is 15 residues. CDR1 SGHRS and CDR2 YFSETQ come from the germline V gene. The CDR3 is CASSKGTSNYNGQFF. CDR3 sequence (DNA): TGCGCCAGCAGTAAGGGGACTAGCAACTACAATGGGCAGTTCTTC.

Comments on this clonotype: The junction shows a germline mismatch at one end, possibly a read error. The rearrangement joins TRBV4-1 to TRBJ2-1; either TRBD1 or TRBD2 may fit D (5 bases each). Looked up from germline, CDR1 is MGHRA and CDR2 is YSYEKL. This CDR3 contains 13 residues. CDR3 bases: TGTGCCAGCAGCCAAATTTTAAGGGACGAGCAGTTCTTC. It translates to CASSQILRDEQFF.

The V call is TRBV4-1, the J call TRBJ2-7; 7 bases align to TRBD1. The CDR3 covers 17 residues. Germline-derived CDR1 and CDR2 are MGHRA and YSYEKL. V gave up 4 bases and J gave up 3 bases; unmatched junction bases: 15. The CDR3 loop reads CASSRISTGTANYEQYF. The CDR3 nucleotides are TGCGCCAGCAGCCGGATTAGTACCGGGACAGCCAACTACGAGCAGTACTTC.

This clonotype appeared many times. The chain has TRBV12-3 or TRBV12-4 and TRBJ1-2, with TRBD1 matching 7 bases. J lost 2 bases, V lost 5 bases, and 8 bases had no gene match. The CDR3 length is 15 residues. This CDR3 reads CASSPRQGGNYGYTF. The CDR3 DNA follows: TGTGCCAGCAGTCCCCGACAGGGCGGGAACTATGGCTACACCTTC.